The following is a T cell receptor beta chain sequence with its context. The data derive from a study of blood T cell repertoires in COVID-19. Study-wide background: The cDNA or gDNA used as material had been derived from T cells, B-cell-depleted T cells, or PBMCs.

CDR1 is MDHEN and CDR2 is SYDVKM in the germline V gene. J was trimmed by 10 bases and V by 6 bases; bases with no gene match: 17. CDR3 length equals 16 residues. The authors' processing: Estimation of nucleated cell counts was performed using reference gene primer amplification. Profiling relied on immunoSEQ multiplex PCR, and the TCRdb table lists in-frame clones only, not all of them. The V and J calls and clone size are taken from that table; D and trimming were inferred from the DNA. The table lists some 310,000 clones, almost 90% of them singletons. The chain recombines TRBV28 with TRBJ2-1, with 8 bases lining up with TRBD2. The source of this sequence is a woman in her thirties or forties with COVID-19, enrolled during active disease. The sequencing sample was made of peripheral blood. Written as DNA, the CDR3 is TGTGCCAGCAGCTCTCCCTCGGGGGGGGGTAGGTCCGAGCAGTTCTTC. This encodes CASSSPSGGGRSEQFF. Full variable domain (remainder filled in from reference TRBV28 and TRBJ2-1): DVKVTQSSRYLVKRTGEKVFLECVQDMDHENMFWYRQDPGLGLRLIYFSYDVKMKEKGDIPEGYSVSREKKERFSLILESASTNQTSMYLCASSSPSGGGRSEQFFGPGTRLTVL.